This is a list of T cell receptor beta chains from one sample in a study of T cell responses to AZD1222 COVID-19 vaccine. Sequencing used immunoSEQ multiplex PCR; TCRdb keeps in-frame clones, though not all of them. The table includes some 120,000 clones, just over 90% detected once. The specimen comprised peripheral blood, sampled on day 0 of AZD1222 vaccination. These receptors originate from an adult in good health. Both conserved end residues are part of each CDR3. The order of the fields is D gene, clone size, J gene, V gene, CDR3 DNA, CDR3 protein. The D gene is left open where the match is weak. A clone size is listed for some rows: how often the clone was seen (once, few, many), or a class if it is expanded.

d_gene: TRBD1; abundance: NA; j_gene: TRBJ2-5; v_gene: TRBV7-3; CDR3nt: TGTGCCAGCAGCTCGGACAGGGGGAAGGAAGAGACCCAGTACTTC; CDR3aa: CASSSDRGKEETQYF
d_gene: NA; abundance: NA; j_gene: TRBJ2-3; v_gene: TRBV4-1; CDR3nt: TGCGCCAGCAGCCAAGAGAATGCCTTACTCACAGATACGCAGTATTTT; CDR3aa: CASSQENALLTDTQYF
d_gene: NA; abundance: NA; j_gene: TRBJ2-7; v_gene: TRBV5-5; CDR3nt: TGTGCCAGCAGCTTGGGGGGTCAGTACGCCTACGAGCAGTACTTC; CDR3aa: CASSLGGQYAYEQYF
d_gene: NA; abundance: once; j_gene: TRBJ1-5; v_gene: TRBV28; CDR3nt: TGTGCCAGCAGTTGGGGGCGTTCACTTAATCAGCCCCAGCATTTT; CDR3aa: CASSWGRSLNQPQHF
d_gene: NA; abundance: NA; j_gene: TRBJ1-1; v_gene: TRBV6-5; CDR3nt: TGTGCCAGCAGTTACTGGGACTTACAGGGAGGGACTGAAGCTTTCTTT; CDR3aa: CASSYWDLQGGTEAFF
d_gene: NA; abundance: NA; j_gene: TRBJ1-1; v_gene: TRBV6-5; CDR3nt: TGTGCCAGCAGTTACCAAGCAGGGACGAACACTGAAGCTTTCTTT; CDR3aa: CASSYQAGTNTEAFF
d_gene: NA; abundance: NA; j_gene: TRBJ1-2; v_gene: TRBV6-1; CDR3nt: TGTGCCAGCAGTGAAGCGGGACTGACAAACTATGGCTACACCTTC; CDR3aa: CASSEAGLTNYGYTF
d_gene: NA; abundance: NA; j_gene: TRBJ2-5; v_gene: TRBV6-5; CDR3nt: TGTGCCAGCAGCACGAACTGGGGCCAAGAGACCCAGTACTTC; CDR3aa: CASSTNWGQETQYF
d_gene: TRBD1; abundance: few; j_gene: TRBJ1-5; v_gene: TRBV28; CDR3nt: TGTGCCAGCAGTTTGGAACAGGGGTCTCAGCCCCAGCATTTT; CDR3aa: CASSLEQGSQPQHF
d_gene: TRBD1; abundance: NA; j_gene: TRBJ2-5; v_gene: TRBV6-5; CDR3nt: TGTGCCAGCAGTTACGGGACAGAAGAGACCCAGTACTTC; CDR3aa: CASSYGTEETQYF
d_gene: TRBD1; abundance: once; j_gene: TRBJ1-1; v_gene: TRBV5-6; CDR3nt: TGTGCCAGCAGCTGGACTGTGGGACAGGGGAACACTGAAGCTTTCTTT; CDR3aa: CASSWTVGQGNTEAFF
d_gene: TRBD1; abundance: NA; j_gene: TRBJ1-5; v_gene: TRBV18; CDR3nt: TGTGCCAGCTCACCCGGGACAGGGGCAAATAGCAATCAGCCCCAGCATTTT; CDR3aa: CASSPGTGANSNQPQHF
d_gene: NA; abundance: NA; j_gene: TRBJ1-4; v_gene: TRBV5-1; CDR3nt: TGCGCCAGCAGCTTGGTCGGTCCTGCAACTAATGAAAAACTGTTTTTT; CDR3aa: CASSLVGPATNEKLFF
d_gene: NA; abundance: NA; j_gene: TRBJ1-3; v_gene: TRBV27; CDR3nt: TGTGCCAGCAGTTTTGGGGCGGAGTCCTTAAACACCATATATTTT; CDR3aa: CASSFGAESLNTIYF
d_gene: TRBD2; abundance: once; j_gene: TRBJ2-1; v_gene: TRBV9; CDR3nt: TGTGCCAGCAGCTCTGACTTGAGACTAGCGGGGGCCAACCAGTTCTTC; CDR3aa: CASSSDLRLAGANQFF
d_gene: NA; abundance: NA; j_gene: TRBJ2-5; v_gene: TRBV4-3; CDR3nt: TGCGCCAGCAGCCAAGAGGCCACGGGACGGGAGACCCAGTACTTC; CDR3aa: CASSQEATGRETQYF
d_gene: NA; abundance: few; j_gene: TRBJ2-7; v_gene: TRBV4-2; CDR3nt: TGTGCCAGCAGCCGGGACGTACAGGTCGACGAGCAGTACTTC; CDR3aa: CASSRDVQVDEQYF
d_gene: TRBD1; abundance: NA; j_gene: TRBJ1-5; v_gene: TRBV4-1; CDR3nt: TGCGCCAGCAGCCTTTCGCAGGGGGAGGTTCAGCCCCAGCATTTT; CDR3aa: CASSLSQGEVQPQHF
d_gene: NA; abundance: NA; j_gene: TRBJ1-4; v_gene: TRBV7-9; CDR3nt: TGTGCCAGCAGCTTAGAAGCAGGGAACGGTGAAAAACTGTTTTTT; CDR3aa: CASSLEAGNGEKLFF
d_gene: NA; abundance: NA; j_gene: TRBJ1-3; v_gene: TRBV3-1/TRBV3-2; CDR3nt: TGTGCCAGCAGCCCGGGGAGGTCTGGAAACACCATATATTTT; CDR3aa: CASSPGRSGNTIYF
d_gene: NA; abundance: few; j_gene: TRBJ1-5; v_gene: TRBV6-5; CDR3nt: TGTGCCAGCAGCTACAATACGGATCAGCCCCAGCATTTT; CDR3aa: CASSYNTDQPQHF
d_gene: NA; abundance: once; j_gene: TRBJ2-7; v_gene: TRBV7-2; CDR3nt: TGTGCCAGCAGCTTAGCCCCACAGGGCAGGCCAACCTCCTACGAGCAGTACTTC; CDR3aa: CASSLAPQGRPTSYEQYF
d_gene: TRBD1; abundance: NA; j_gene: TRBJ1-4; v_gene: TRBV5-1; CDR3nt: TGCGCCAGCAGCTTGGTGGGACAGCGCGATAATGAAAAACTGTTTTTT; CDR3aa: CASSLVGQRDNEKLFF
d_gene: NA; abundance: NA; j_gene: TRBJ2-3; v_gene: TRBV11-3; CDR3nt: TGTGCCAGCAGCTTAGCGTCGGGGACGAAAGATACGCAGTATTTT; CDR3aa: CASSLASGTKDTQYF
d_gene: NA; abundance: NA; j_gene: TRBJ1-1; v_gene: TRBV5-1; CDR3nt: TGCGCCAGCCAGGGGATGAACACTGAAGCTTTCTTT; CDR3aa: CASQGMNTEAFF
d_gene: NA; abundance: NA; j_gene: TRBJ2-1; v_gene: TRBV27; CDR3nt: TGTGCCAGCAGTTTATCCTGGGGCAATGAGCAGTTCTTC; CDR3aa: CASSLSWGNEQFF
d_gene: TRBD1; abundance: NA; j_gene: TRBJ1-3; v_gene: TRBV4-1; CDR3nt: TGCGCCAGCAGCCAAGATAGATCAGGACAGGCTGGAAACACCATATATTTT; CDR3aa: CASSQDRSGQAGNTIYF